Only a few counts were recorded for the clone carrying this T cell receptor beta chain. This sample was taken from a study of human T cells and chemical hapten exposure. As to time point: patch test 1, 2 weeks after DPC sensitization. Stated treatment: therapeutic diphenylcyclopropenone sensitization with weekly scalp DPC. The CDR3 sequence is 16 residues long. CDR1 is SGHAT, CDR2 FQNNGV, per germline. Trimming removed 0 bases from V and 1 base from J, with 11 bases in between. Per the study methods: Per sample, the median was approximately 100,000 TCRs, with values from roughly 25,000 to 750,000. TCRdb recomputed calls from the RACE reads with MiXCR, one row per CDR3 protein. In this record, the V and J calls reflect TCRdb's handling and not the investigators' own analysis. Seen here are some 350,000 distinct CDR3 sequences, approximately 6.9% observed once, and the top ten hold roughly 7.9%.

This rearrangement joins TRBV11-2 to TRBJ2-3; D gene ambiguous. The material sequenced was whole blood, taken in connection with sensitization to the hapten diphenylcyclopropenone (DPC). This receptor was obtained from a woman between 18 and 29 years old with alopecia areata. Some clones in this sample may be carry-over from other donors' samples. CDR3 coding DNA: TGTGCCAGCAGCTTAGAAGGCTTCCCCGGCACAGATACGCAGTATTTT. Protein: CASSLEGFPGTDTQYF.